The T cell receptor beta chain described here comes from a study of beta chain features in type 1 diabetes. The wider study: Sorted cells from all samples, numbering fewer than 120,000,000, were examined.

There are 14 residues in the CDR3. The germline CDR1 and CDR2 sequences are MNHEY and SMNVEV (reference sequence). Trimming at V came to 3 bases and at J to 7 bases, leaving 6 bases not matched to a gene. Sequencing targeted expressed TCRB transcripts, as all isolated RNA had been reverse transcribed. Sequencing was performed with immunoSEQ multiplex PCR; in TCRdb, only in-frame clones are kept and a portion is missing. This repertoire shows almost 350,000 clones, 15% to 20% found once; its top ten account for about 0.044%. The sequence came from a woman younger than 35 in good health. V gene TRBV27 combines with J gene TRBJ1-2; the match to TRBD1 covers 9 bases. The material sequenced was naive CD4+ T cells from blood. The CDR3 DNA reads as TGTGCCAGCAGTTTCTCGGACAGGGGTAGTGGCTACACCTTC. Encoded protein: CASSFSDRGSGYTF.